The 3 T cell receptor beta chains below were found in one sample sequenced in a study of vaccination and CD4 T cells after COVID-19 (dated by TCRdb to the early 2020s). Taken with the paper, the label for treatment or condition translates to: 10-day PBMC culture with coronavirus spike peptide pools or control peptides (ViraFEST assay). Preparation of the library involved PCR. Sequencer: Illumina iSeq 100. TCR sequencing of DNA from cultured CD4+ T cells used the Oncomine TCR Beta short-read assay at the Johns Hopkins FTIC core. TCRdb cleaned the public reads at Q25 with fastp, built clones with MiXCR and kept in-frame beta chains. Rows are combined by CDR3 protein, so each entry shows the most common genes and DNA. In this sample the table shows about 25,000 distinct CDR3 sequences, under 70% of which occur a single time. The ten largest clones take up about 16% of the sample. Antigen specificity for these receptors is unknown.

Specimen: CD4+ T cells from blood, cultured in vitro, collected after SARS-CoV-2 vaccination. These receptors all come from a human donor who received a COVID-19 vaccine.

This clonotype was counted a few times. V usage is TRBV20-1 and J usage is TRBJ2-5, with 7 bases matching TRBD1. This CDR3 is built from 15 residues. V lost 0 bases and J lost 3; bases outside the gene matches: 7. The germline gives CDR1 DFQATT, CDR2 SNEGSKA (reference sequence). For the CDR3, the DNA is TGCAGTGCTAGAGAGCAGGGGGTCTCAAAAGAGACCCAGTACTTC. It codes for CSAREQGVSKETQYF.

This sequence joins TRBV7-9 and TRBJ1-2; 7 positions agree with TRBD1. This CDR3 contains 13 residues. The trim removed 5 bases at V and 3 bases at J, leaving 3 bases unmatched. The germline gives CDR1 SEHNR, CDR2 FQNEAQ (reference sequence). The CDR3 loop is CASSPQGYYGYTF. In nucleotides, the CDR3 is TGTGCCAGCAGCCCACAGGGGTACTATGGCTACACCTTC.

This chain connects TRBV7-2 to TRBJ1-5, with 7 bases identical to TRBD1. With V trimmed by 7 bases and J by 2 bases, 5 bases remained unmatched. The CDR3 runs 14 residues. Per germline, CDR1 SGHTA and CDR2 FQGNSA. As DNA, the CDR3 is TGTGCCAGCAAACAGGGGCCCCGCAATCAGCCCCAGCATTTT. This codes for CASKQGPRNQPQHF.